Listed below are T cell receptor beta chains from one sample, sequenced in a study of blood T cell repertoires in COVID-19. Using immunoSEQ multiplex PCR, the repertoire was profiled, and TCRdb retains in-frame clones only, with some absent. The sample records hundreds of thousands of clones, 85% being singletons. The material sequenced was peripheral blood. The source of these receptors is a human donor in a cohort sampled during active COVID-19. CDR3s include the opening cysteine and the closing phenylalanine or tryptophan. A D gene is named only where the DNA matches it firmly. The size of a clone is reported for some rows only, either as once, few or many, or as a class for expanded clones.

>TRBV6-2/TRBV6-3|TRBJ2-7|TRBD1|-
TGTGCCAGCAGTTACTCGAGCGTTTGGGACAGCTCCGGGGAGGAGCAGTACTTC
CASSYSSVWDSSGEEQYF
>TRBV7-8|TRBJ2-5|-|-
TGTGCCAGCAGCTTAGTGGCCGGGGGGCGGCAAGAGACCCAGTACTTC
CASSLVAGGRQETQYF
>TRBV7-2|TRBJ2-1|-|-
TGTGCCAGCAGCTTAGATCGGAGCTCCTACAATGAGCAGTTCTTC
CASSLDRSSYNEQFF
>TRBV3-1/TRBV3-2|TRBJ1-2|TRBD1|-
TGTGCCAGCAGCCAAGCCGGGACAGGGATGGGAGGCTACACCTTC
CASSQAGTGMGGYTF
>TRBV5-1|TRBJ2-1|-|-
TGCGCCAGCCGTCCTCCAGGGTATTCTCGCAATGAGCAGTTCTTC
CASRPPGYSRNEQFF
>TRBV5-1|TRBJ1-6|-|-
TGCGCCAGCAGCACCAACAGAGCTCGCAATTCACCCCTCCACTTT
CASSTNRARNSPLHF
>TRBV3-1/TRBV3-2|TRBJ2-3|-|few
TGTGCCAGCAGCCCCGGGGGGACACCAGGGGATACGCAGTATTTT
CASSPGGTPGDTQYF
>TRBV7-2|TRBJ1-2|-|-
TGTGCCAGCAGCTTATTTCTAGGGGCTGGCTACACCTTC
CASSLFLGAGYTF
>TRBV5-1|TRBJ2-3|-|-
TGCGCCAGCACTAGTACTAGCACAGATACGCAGTATTTT
CASTSTSTDTQYF
>TRBV15|TRBJ2-1|-|few
TGTGCCACCTCTGGGGGAGGTGGGCTCTACAATGAGCAGTTCTTC
CATSGGGGLYNEQFF
>TRBV5-1|TRBJ2-1|-|-
TGCGCCAGCGAGGCGGGGAACTCGTGGAATGAGCAGTTCTTC
CASEAGNSWNEQFF
>TRBV11-3|TRBJ2-1|TRBD2|-
TGTGCCAGCAGCCCTGGTGGGGGGACTAGCGGATACAATGAGCAGTTCTTC
CASSPGGGTSGYNEQFF
>TRBV3-1/TRBV3-2|TRBJ2-3|TRBD2|once
TGTGCCAGCAGCCAAGGATGGGGACTAGCGGGAAGAGATACGCAGTATTTT
CASSQGWGLAGRDTQYF
>TRBV19|TRBJ2-2|TRBD2|-
TGTGCCAGTAGTGCTCCCCGGGAGGGGGCCGGGGAGCTGTTTTTT
CASSAPREGAGELFF
>TRBV4-1|TRBJ1-2|TRBD1|-
TGCGCCAGCAGCCAAGAGGGACAGGGGTATGGCTACACCTTC
CASSQEGQGYGYTF
>TRBV19|TRBJ1-2|-|once
TGTGCCAGTAGTATCGCTCAGGATACGCGCGGCTACACCTTC
CASSIAQDTRGYTF
>TRBV30|TRBJ2-6|-|-
TGTGCCTGGAGCCTCTCTGGGGCCAACGTCCTGACTTTC
CAWSLSGANVLTF
>TRBV6-5|TRBJ1-1|-|-
TGTGCCAGTGGACGGACACGCGTCACTGAAGCTTTCTTT
CASGRTRVTEAFF
>TRBV18|TRBJ2-1|-|-
TGTGCCAGCTCACCACAGTACGCTAGGAAAAACAATGAGCAGTTCTTC
CASSPQYARKNNEQFF
>TRBV5-5|TRBJ1-6|TRBD1|-
TGTGCCAGCAGCCCAGACAGGGGAGCACCCCTCCACTTT
CASSPDRGAPLHF
>TRBV7-7|TRBJ2-5|TRBD1|few
TGTGCTAGCAGCCGACTCGGGACAGCTCAAGAGACCCAGTACTTC
CASSRLGTAQETQYF
>TRBV5-1|TRBJ1-2|-|-
TGCGCCAGCAGCTTTGCGGGGGGTACTAACTATGGCTACACCTTC
CASSFAGGTNYGYTF
>TRBV3-1/TRBV3-2|TRBJ1-2|TRBD1|-
TGTGCCAGCAGCCAAGTAACGAGACAGGGGGATGGCTACACCTTC
CASSQVTRQGDGYTF